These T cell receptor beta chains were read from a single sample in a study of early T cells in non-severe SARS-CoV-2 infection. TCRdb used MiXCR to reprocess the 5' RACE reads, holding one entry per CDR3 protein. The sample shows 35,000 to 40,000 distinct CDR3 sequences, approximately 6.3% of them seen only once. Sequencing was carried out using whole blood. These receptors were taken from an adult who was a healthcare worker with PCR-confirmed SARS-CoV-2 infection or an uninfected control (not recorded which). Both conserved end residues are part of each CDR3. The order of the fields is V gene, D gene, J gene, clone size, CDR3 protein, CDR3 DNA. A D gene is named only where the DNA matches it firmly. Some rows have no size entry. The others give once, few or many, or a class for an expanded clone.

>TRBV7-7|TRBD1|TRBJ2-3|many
CASSLGTGRTDTQYF
TGTGCTAGCAGCTTAGGGACAGGGAGGACAGATACGCAGTATTTT
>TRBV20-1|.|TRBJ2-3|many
CSARDWAAGSTDTQYF
TGCAGTGCTAGAGATTGGGCGGCGGGATCCACAGATACGCAGTATTTT
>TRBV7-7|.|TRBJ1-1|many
CASSRDLNTEAFF
TGTGCTAGCAGCCGGGACCTCAATACTGAAGCTTTCTTT
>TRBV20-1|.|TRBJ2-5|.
CSAEPGAGGETQYF
TGCAGTGCTGAACCGGGAGCCGGGGGAGAGACCCAGTACTTC
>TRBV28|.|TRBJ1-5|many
CASLDLMGNQPQHF
TGTGCCAGCCTAGACCTGATGGGCAATCAGCCCCAGCATTTT
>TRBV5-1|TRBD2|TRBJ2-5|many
CASSFRLAGGGHQETQYF
TGCGCCAGCAGCTTTAGGCTAGCGGGAGGGGGCCACCAAGAGACCCAGTACTTC
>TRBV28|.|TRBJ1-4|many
CASSSPPTGTTNEKLFF
TGTGCCAGCAGCTCCCCCCCAACAGGGACAACTAATGAAAAACTGTTTTTT
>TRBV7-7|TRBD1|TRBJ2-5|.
CASSSTDRGEETQYF
TGTGCTAGCAGCTCAACCGACAGGGGAGAAGAGACCCAGTACTTC
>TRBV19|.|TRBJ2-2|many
CASSIDGTGELFF
TGTGCCAGTAGTATTGACGGCACCGGGGAGCTGTTTTTT
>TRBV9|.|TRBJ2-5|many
CASSVEDRVETQYF
TGTGCCAGCAGCGTAGAGGATAGGGTGGAGACCCAGTACTTC
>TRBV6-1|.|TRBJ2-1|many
CASSVYGSHEQFF
TGTGCCAGCAGTGTTTATGGGAGCCATGAGCAGTTCTTC
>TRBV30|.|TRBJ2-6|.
CAWAGWANVLTF
TGTGCCTGGGCCGGCTGGGCCAACGTCCTGACTTTC
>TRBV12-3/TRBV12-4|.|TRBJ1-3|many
CASSQHRPGPGNTIYF
TGTGCCAGCAGCCAACACCGCCCGGGTCCCGGAAACACCATATATTTT
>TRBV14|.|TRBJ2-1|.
CASSQGVLSEQFF
TGTGCCAGCAGCCAAGGCGTATTATCTGAGCAGTTCTTC
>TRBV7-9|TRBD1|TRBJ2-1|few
CASRRTGTGLGEQFF
TGTGCCAGCAGGCGGACCGGGACAGGGCTGGGTGAGCAGTTCTTC
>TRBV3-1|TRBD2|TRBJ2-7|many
CASGGVAYEQYF
TGTGCCAGCGGGGGGGTAGCCTACGAGCAGTACTTC
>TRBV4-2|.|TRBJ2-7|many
CASSQDPDTAYEQYF
TGTGCCAGCAGCCAAGACCCCGACACTGCCTACGAGCAGTACTTC
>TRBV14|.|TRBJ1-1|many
CASSQAGALNTEAFF
TGTGCCAGCAGCCAAGCGGGGGCCCTGAACACTGAAGCTTTCTTT